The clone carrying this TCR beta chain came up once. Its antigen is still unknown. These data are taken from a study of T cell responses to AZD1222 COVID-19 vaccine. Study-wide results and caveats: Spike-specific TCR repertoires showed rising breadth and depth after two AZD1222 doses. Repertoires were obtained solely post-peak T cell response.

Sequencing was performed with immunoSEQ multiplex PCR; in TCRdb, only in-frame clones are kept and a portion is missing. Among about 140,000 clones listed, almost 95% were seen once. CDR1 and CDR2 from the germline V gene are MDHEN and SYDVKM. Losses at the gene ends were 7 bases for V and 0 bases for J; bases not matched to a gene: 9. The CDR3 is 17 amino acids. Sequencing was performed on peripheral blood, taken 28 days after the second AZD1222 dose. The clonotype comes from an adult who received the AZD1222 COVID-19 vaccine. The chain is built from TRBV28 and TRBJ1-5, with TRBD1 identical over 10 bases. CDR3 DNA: TGTGCCAGCACCTCGAGGGGGACAGGGGTTAGCAATCAGCCCCAGCATTTT. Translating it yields CASTSRGTGVSNQPQHF.